These T cell receptor beta chains were read from a single sample in a study of regulatory T cells in long-lasting Graves disease. MiXCR, applied by TCRdb to the multiplex PCR reads, yields one record per CDR3 protein. The table shows hundreds of thousands of distinct CDR3 sequences, with around 16% occurring only once. Sample: peripheral blood mononuclear cells (PBMCs), taken at new diagnosis, from a patient treated with antithyroid drugs. The origin of the receptors is a female donor with Graves disease. Each CDR3 is given with its conserved first and last residue. D genes are given only for firm matches. Expanded clones are given a class, and other clones once, few, many or no size at all.

d_call clone_size j_call v_call cdr3_nt cdr3_aa
- many TRBJ2-2 TRBV11-2 TGTGCCAGCAGCTTAGAACCGGGGCAAAACACCGGGGAGCTGTTTTTT CASSLEPGQNTGELFF
- - TRBJ1-1 TRBV5-1 TGCGCCAGCAGCCCCTCGACAGCGGCCCTGGCTGAAGCTTTCTTT CASSPSTAALAEAFF
- - TRBJ2-1 TRBV5-1 TGCGCCAGCAGCTTGGGCGACACCTACAATGAGCAGTTCTTC CASSLGDTYNEQFF
TRBD1 few TRBJ1-2 TRBV19 TGTGCCAGTATGGACAGGGGGCGGTTGGACTATGGCTACACCTTC CASMDRGRLDYGYTF
TRBD1 many TRBJ2-7 TRBV7-2 TGTGCCAGCAGCTCCCGACAGGGAGCGAGCGAGCAGTACTTC CASSSRQGASEQYF
TRBD1 many TRBJ1-2 TRBV27 TGTGCCAGCAGAGGAGGGACAGACAATAACTATGGCTACACCTTC CASRGGTDNNYGYTF
- - TRBJ2-7 TRBV10-3 TGTGCCATCAGGATCCGGGACATGAGCTCCTACGAGCAGTACTTC CAIRIRDMSSYEQYF
- many TRBJ1-2 TRBV12-3/TRBV12-4 TGTGCCAGCAGTCCCCTCAGTAAGGACCGCCGGGGTTTCACCTTC CASSPLSKDRRGFTF
- many TRBJ2-7 TRBV12-5 TGTGCTAGTGGTTTGGCGGCCAATGCGTGGCGGTACGAGCAGTACTTC CASGLAANAWRYEQYF
- many TRBJ2-5 TRBV4-1 TGCGCCAGCAGTGGACCTTACCAAGAGACCCAGTACTTC CASSGPYQETQYF
- - TRBJ2-3 TRBV10-3 TGTGCCATCAGTGCTCCAAAGCAGGTGCGGGACCTGAGGCAAGCCACAGACACGCAGTATTTT CAISAPKQVRDLRQATDTQYF
- many TRBJ1-6 TRBV20-1 TGCAGTGCGAGAGACGCGAGGAGCTCCTATAATTCACCCCTCCACTTT CSARDARSSYNSPLHF
- many TRBJ2-7 TRBV20-1 TGCAGTGCTGGGGGAGCCCAAAGACCCTACGAGCAGTACTTC CSAGGAQRPYEQYF